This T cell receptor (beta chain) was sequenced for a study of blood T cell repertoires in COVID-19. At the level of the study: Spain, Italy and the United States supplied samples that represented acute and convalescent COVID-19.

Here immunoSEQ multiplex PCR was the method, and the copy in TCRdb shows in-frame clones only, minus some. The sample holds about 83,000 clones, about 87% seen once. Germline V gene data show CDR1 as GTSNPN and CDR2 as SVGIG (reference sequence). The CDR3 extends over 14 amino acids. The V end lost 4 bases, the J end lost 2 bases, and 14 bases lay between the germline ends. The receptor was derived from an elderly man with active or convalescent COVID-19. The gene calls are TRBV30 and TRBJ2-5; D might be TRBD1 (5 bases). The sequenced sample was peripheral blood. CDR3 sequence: CAWIGIGAQETQYF. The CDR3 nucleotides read TGTGCCTGGATAGGAATTGGGGCACAAGAGACCCAGTACTTC.